This is a list of T cell receptor beta chains from one sample in a study of human T cells and chemical hapten exposure. TCRdb used MiXCR to reprocess the RACE reads, holding one entry per CDR3 protein. Here the sample spans more than 250,000 distinct CDR3 sequences, about 9% being singletons. The sequencing used whole blood, collected in connection with sensitization to the hapten diphenylcyclopropenone (DPC). These receptors came from a woman in her thirties or forties with alopecia areata. Some clones in this sample may be carry-over from other donors' samples. CDR3s include the opening cysteine and the closing phenylalanine or tryptophan. The D gene is left open where the match is weak. Part of the rows lack a size; the others show once, few, many or a class for expanded clones.

d_call j_call clone_size v_call cdr3_nt cdr3_aa
NA TRBJ2-5 NA TRBV27 TGTGCCAGCCGGGAGTATTCCCAAGAGACCCAGTACTTC CASREYSQETQYF
NA TRBJ2-2 NA TRBV3-1 TGTGCCAGCAGCCAAGGTGGCGGGACGAACACCGGGGAGCTGTTTTTT CASSQGGGTNTGELFF
NA TRBJ2-2 many TRBV2 TGTGCCAGCAGTCCAGGGCCCACCGGGGAGCTGTTTTTT CASSPGPTGELFF
NA TRBJ1-3 few TRBV12-3/TRBV12-4 TGTGCCAGCAGTTTCCCACCAATGGGGGACTGCTTTTTT CASSFPPMGDCFF
NA TRBJ2-7 many TRBV10-3 TGTGCCACCGGGACGGTGGACAGCTCCTACGAGCAGTACTTC CATGTVDSSYEQYF
NA TRBJ1-4 few TRBV6-5 TGTGCCAGCAGTTACGGAACTGCAACTAATGAAAAACTGTTTTTT CASSYGTATNEKLFF
TRBD2 TRBJ2-2 many TRBV6-2/TRBV6-3 TGTGCCAGCACTCCACATCTGACTAGCGGGATTGGGGAGCTGTTTTTT CASTPHLTSGIGELFF
NA TRBJ1-4 few TRBV5-1 TGCGCCAGCAGGTTAGCTGCAACTAATGAAAAACTGTTTTTT CASRLAATNEKLFF
NA TRBJ1-2 NA TRBV7-2 TGTGCCAGCAGCTTAGATAGGGGACCAACCTATGGCTACACCTTC CASSLDRGPTYGYTF
TRBD1 TRBJ1-5 NA TRBV29-1 TGCAGCGTTAGGGACAGGGGAGGTCAGCCCCAGCATTTT CSVRDRGGQPQHF
TRBD2 TRBJ2-1 few TRBV7-2 TGTGCCAGCAGCTTTGGGCGGGAGTCCTACAATGAGCAGTTCTTC CASSFGRESYNEQFF
TRBD2 TRBJ2-3 few TRBV29-1 TGCAGCGCGGCCCCTAGCGGGGGCCCAGATACGCAGTATTTT CSAAPSGGPDTQYF
TRBD1 TRBJ2-3 NA TRBV6-2/TRBV6-3 TGTGCCAGCAGTCGGGTCAGGGGGAGCGCAGATACGCAGTATTTT CASSRVRGSADTQYF
NA TRBJ1-1 many TRBV29-1 TGCAGCGCCGAAACCGGGATGAACACTGAAGCTTTCTTT CSAETGMNTEAFF
TRBD1 TRBJ2-3 NA TRBV28 TGTGCCAGCAGACCGACAGGGGTCGGCACAGATACGCAGTATTTT CASRPTGVGTDTQYF
NA TRBJ2-7 few TRBV5-1 TGCGCCAGCAGCCCGGACACGTTTCTTGGGCAGTACTTC CASSPDTFLGQYF
NA TRBJ2-1 NA TRBV7-2 TGTGCCAGCAGCTTCTCCTATTATGAGCAGTTCTTC CASSFSYYEQFF
NA TRBJ1-6 few TRBV20-1 TGCAGTGCTAGAGCTGACTCCTATAATTCACCCCTCCACTTT CSARADSYNSPLHF
TRBD2 TRBJ2-7 many TRBV7-2 TGTGCCAGCAGCTTCGCACTAGCGGGAGCTGGCGAGCAGTACTTC CASSFALAGAGEQYF
NA TRBJ2-5 few TRBV6-2/TRBV6-3 TGTGCCAGCAGGGAAACAGGAGAGACCCAGTACTTC CASRETGETQYF
NA TRBJ1-2 NA TRBV28 TGTGCCAGCAGTTCCGCAACAGGGAACTATGGCTACACCTTC CASSSATGNYGYTF
NA TRBJ2-1 NA TRBV7-9 TGTGCCAGCAGCTTACATGATGAGCAGTTCTTC CASSLHDEQFF
TRBD1 TRBJ2-6 NA TRBV7-6 TGTGCCAGCAGCTCCAGGGACAGGGCGTATCCTGGGGCCAACGTCCTGACTTTC CASSSRDRAYPGANVLTF
TRBD1 TRBJ1-2 few TRBV10-3 TGTGCCATCAGCGACGGGACAGCCTATGGCTACACCTTC CAISDGTAYGYTF
TRBD1 TRBJ2-7 few TRBV30 TGTGCCTGGAAAAGACCGGGACAGGCCGCCTACGAGCAGTACTTC CAWKRPGQAAYEQYF
NA TRBJ1-1 few TRBV6-6 TGTGCCAGCAGTTATTGGGGGGTGAACACTGAAGCTTTCTTT CASSYWGVNTEAFF
NA TRBJ1-2 NA TRBV4-3 TGCGCCAGCAGCCAAGATCGACGCACACTACCTAACTATGGCTACACCTTC CASSQDRRTLPNYGYTF
NA TRBJ1-3 NA TRBV28 TGTGCCAGCAGTACCCCCCGACAAAGCTCTGGAAACACCATATATTTT CASSTPRQSSGNTIYF
TRBD1 TRBJ2-4 once TRBV20-1 TGCAGTGCTCCCCCCGACAGGGAGAGCCAAAACATTCAGTACTTC CSAPPDRESQNIQYF
TRBD2 TRBJ2-3 NA TRBV5-4 TGTGCCAGCAGCTTGAAATCTAGCGGTAGCACAGATACGCAGTATTTT CASSLKSSGSTDTQYF